The clone carrying this TCR beta chain was seen more than once but under ten times. The antigen is unknown. Researchers report isolating at least 6 million PBMCs per sample. The sample belongs to a study of blood T cells in healthy people across ages. Trimming took off 6 bases at V and 0 bases at J, with 12 bases between the two ends. Germline loops: CDR1 ENHRY, CDR2 SYGVKD. The CDR3 length is 15 residues. Notes on the study in general: It was held that the diversity estimates obtained from one million T cells were underestimates.

A second roughly 7 to 11 cycle PCR used barcoded and J-beta primers. Using its own MiXCR run on the 5' RACE reads, TCRdb lists one record per CDR3 protein. The table records 1.8 million or so distinct CDR3 sequences, roughly two fifths of them present only once. The sequencing input was blood. The rearrangement links TRBV10-3 to TRBJ1-5; no definite D call. The receptor was derived from a human donor in good health. CDR3 in amino acids: CAISDTLSSNQPQHF. CDR3 sequence (DNA): TGTGCCATCAGCGACACCCTCTCTAGCAATCAGCCCCAGCATTTT.